This T cell receptor (beta chain) was sequenced for a study of CD8+ T cells in alopecia areata. Study summary: Administration of oral tofacitinib to treated patients was at 5 to 10 mg twice daily.

As part of sample collection, lesional scalp punch biopsies and peripheral blood were taken from alopecia areata patients. Sequencing used cDNA as its template, made by extracting RNA and reverse transcribing it. Profiling relied on immunoSEQ multiplex PCR, and the TCRdb table lists in-frame clones only, not all of them. The profile shows 9,000 or so clones, 55% to 75% of them singletons. The germline V gene encodes CDR1 SGHRS and CDR2 YFSETQ. Trimming cost V 4 bases and J 1 base, with 11 bases left between them. The CDR3 covers 15 residues. Sequencing input: skin. The chain couples TRBV5-1 to TRBJ2-2, with TRBD1 as a possible D gene (6 bases). The clonotype originates from a human donor with alopecia areata. The CDR3 DNA follows: TGCGCCAGCAGCATACAGGGTTGGAACACCGGGGAGCTGTTTTTT. This gives the protein CASSIQGWNTGELFF. The full variable domain, completed using reference TRBV5-1 and TRBJ2-2, is KAGVTQTPRYLIKTRGQQVTLSCSPISGHRSVSWYQQTPGQGLQFLFEYFSETQRNKGNFPGRFSGRQFSNSRSEMNVSTLELGDSALYLCASSIQGWNTGELFFGEGSRLTVL.